One TCR delta chain is described in this entry. Its specificity is unknown. This DNA's translation and the protein TCRdb lists, from a much larger clone, do not match at residue 11, likely due to a read error; the protein shown is translated from the DNA. TCRdb re-called clones from the RT-PCR reads using CATT. The sample holds fewer than 2,500 delta-chain clones, less than 3.5% seen once. This record comes from a study of gammadelta T cells in human blood. Study-wide findings and caveats: Right after birth, innate γδ T cells reportedly expanded polyclonally after microbial exposure.

CDR1 is GEAIGNYY, CDR2 EKD, per germline. There are 16 residues in the CDR3. V is TRDV2 and J is TRDJ3; TRDD3 is a possible D gene (5 bases). The sequence was obtained from a human fetus. The material sequenced was Vgamma9Vdelta2 gamma-delta T cells from fetal blood. The CDR3 nucleotides are TGTGCCTGTGACCAATTGGGCTCCTGGGACGCCCGACAGATGTTTTTC. Protein product: CACDQLGSWDARQMFF.